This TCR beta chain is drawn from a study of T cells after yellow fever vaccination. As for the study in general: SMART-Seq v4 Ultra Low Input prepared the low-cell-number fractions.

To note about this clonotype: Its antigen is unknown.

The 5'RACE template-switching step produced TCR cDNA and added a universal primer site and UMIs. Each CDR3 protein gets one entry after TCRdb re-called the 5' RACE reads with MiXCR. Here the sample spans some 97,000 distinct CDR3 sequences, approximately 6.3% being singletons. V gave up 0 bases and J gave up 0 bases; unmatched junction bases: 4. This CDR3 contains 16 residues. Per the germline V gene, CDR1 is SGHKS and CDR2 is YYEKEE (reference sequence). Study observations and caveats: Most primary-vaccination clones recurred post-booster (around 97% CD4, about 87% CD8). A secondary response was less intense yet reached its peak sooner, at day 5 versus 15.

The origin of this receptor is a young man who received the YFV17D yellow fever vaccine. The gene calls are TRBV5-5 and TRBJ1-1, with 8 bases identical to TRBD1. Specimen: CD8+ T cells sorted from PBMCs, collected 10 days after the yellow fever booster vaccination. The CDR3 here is CASSLALGQVNTEAFF. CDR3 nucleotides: TGTGCCAGCAGCTTGGCGTTGGGACAGGTGAACACTGAAGCTTTCTTT.